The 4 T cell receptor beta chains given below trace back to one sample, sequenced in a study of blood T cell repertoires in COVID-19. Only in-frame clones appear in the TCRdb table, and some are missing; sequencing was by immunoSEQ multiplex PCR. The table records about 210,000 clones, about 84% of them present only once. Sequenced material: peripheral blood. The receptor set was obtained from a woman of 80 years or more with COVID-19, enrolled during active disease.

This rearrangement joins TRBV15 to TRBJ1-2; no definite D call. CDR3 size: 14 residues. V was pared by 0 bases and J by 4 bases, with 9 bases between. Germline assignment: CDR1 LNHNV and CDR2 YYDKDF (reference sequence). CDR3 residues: CATSRDRAAYGYTF. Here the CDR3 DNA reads TGTGCCACCAGCAGAGATCGAGCGGCCTATGGCTACACCTTC.

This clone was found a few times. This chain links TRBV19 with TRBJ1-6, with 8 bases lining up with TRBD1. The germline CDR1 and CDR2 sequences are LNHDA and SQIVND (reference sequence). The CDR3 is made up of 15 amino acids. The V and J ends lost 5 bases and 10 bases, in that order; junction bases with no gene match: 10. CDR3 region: CASSPQQGVRSPLHF. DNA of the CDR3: TGTGCCAGTAGTCCCCAACAGGGGGTCCGGTCACCCCTCCACTTT.

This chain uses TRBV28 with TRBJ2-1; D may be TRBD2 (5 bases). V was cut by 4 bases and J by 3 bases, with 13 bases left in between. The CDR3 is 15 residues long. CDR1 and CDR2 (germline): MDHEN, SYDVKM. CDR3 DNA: TGTGCCAGCAGTTGGGCTAGGGAGATCTACAATGAGCAGTTCTTC. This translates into CASSWAREIYNEQFF.

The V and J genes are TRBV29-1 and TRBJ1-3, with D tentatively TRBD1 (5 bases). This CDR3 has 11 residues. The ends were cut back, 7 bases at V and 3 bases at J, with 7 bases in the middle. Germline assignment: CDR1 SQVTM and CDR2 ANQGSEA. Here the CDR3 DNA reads TGCAGCGCCAGGGTTGGAAACACCATATATTTT. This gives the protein CSARVGNTIYF.